A selection of T cell receptor beta chains follows, all from one sample in a study of blood T cell repertoires in COVID-19. Profiled with immunoSEQ multiplex PCR; TCRdb holds only in-frame clones, not every one. The top ten hold approximately 6.5% of the sample, which has roughly 54,000 clones, 80% to 90% seen once. The specimen was peripheral blood. Every receptor here comes from a woman aged 55 to 70 with COVID-19, enrolled during active disease. CDR3s include the opening cysteine and the closing phenylalanine or tryptophan. D genes are given only for firm matches. Clone size, where shown, is once, few, many, or a class for clones that have expanded.

>NA|TRBJ2-7|few|TRBV18
CASSPPLGNVYEQYF
TGTGCCAGCTCACCACCCTTGGGCAACGTCTACGAGCAGTACTTC
>NA|TRBJ2-7|NA|TRBV11-2
CASSSMAGRKNSYEQYF
TGTGCCAGCAGCTCAATGGCGGGCCGTAAAAATTCCTACGAGCAGTACTTC
>NA|TRBJ2-7|NA|TRBV5-6
CASSRDIGGPFGEQYF
TGTGCCAGCAGCCGCGATATTGGAGGGCCGTTTGGCGAGCAGTACTTC
>TRBD1|TRBJ1-3|NA|TRBV28
CATDRGPGNTIYF
TGTGCCACTGACAGGGGGCCTGGAAACACCATATATTTT
>NA|TRBJ2-1|NA|TRBV11-2
CASSLDLAGLGDYNEQFF
TGTGCCAGCAGCTTAGATTTAGCAGGGTTAGGTGACTACAATGAGCAGTTCTTC
>NA|TRBJ2-2|NA|TRBV4-1
CASNPRPGTRNTGELFF
TGCGCCAGCAATCCCCGTCCCGGGACAAGGAACACCGGGGAGCTGTTTTTT
>NA|TRBJ1-6|NA|TRBV28
CASSPLGADSPLHF
TGTGCCAGCAGTCCACTGGGGGCCGATTCACCCCTCCACTTT
>NA|TRBJ2-6|NA|TRBV4-2
CASSLQDQMGANVLTF
TGTGCCAGCAGCTTACAGGACCAGATGGGGGCCAACGTCCTGACTTTC
>NA|TRBJ1-5|NA|TRBV19
CASRGPEGQPQHF
TGTGCCAGTAGGGGACCGGAGGGGCAGCCCCAGCATTTT
>TRBD1|TRBJ2-1|NA|TRBV5-6
CASSWMGQAPSEQFF
TGTGCCAGCAGCTGGATGGGACAGGCGCCGAGTGAGCAGTTCTTC
>NA|TRBJ1-1|NA|TRBV19
CASSNPSRTVF
TGTGCCAGTAGTAACCCAAGCCGAACGGTATTT
>NA|TRBJ1-3|NA|TRBV30
CAWSGTKGNTIYF
TGTGCCTGGAGTGGGACAAAAGGAAACACCATATATTTT
>TRBD1|TRBJ1-2|NA|TRBV30
CAWSQKGTGGSNGYTF
TGTGCCTGGAGTCAAAAGGGGACAGGGGGAAGTAATGGCTACACCTTC
>NA|TRBJ2-1|NA|TRBV14
CASSQDSRWNEQFF
TGTGCCAGCAGCCAAGATTCGCGATGGAATGAGCAGTTCTTC
>TRBD2|TRBJ2-1|medium-sized|TRBV5-1
CASSLSGGRGEQFF
TGCGCCAGCAGCTTGTCGGGAGGGAGGGGTGAGCAGTTCTTC
>TRBD2|TRBJ2-3|NA|TRBV9
CASSVYSGSYTDTQYF
TGTGCCAGCAGCGTTTATAGCGGGTCCTACACAGATACGCAGTATTTT
>NA|TRBJ2-1|NA|TRBV29-1
CSVESLNRRNEQFF
TGCAGCGTTGAAAGCCTGAACCGTAGAAATGAGCAGTTCTTC
>NA|TRBJ1-1|NA|TRBV4-2
CASSQDQGNTEAFF
TGTGCCAGCAGCCAAGACCAGGGGAACACTGAAGCTTTCTTT
>NA|TRBJ1-3|NA|TRBV5-6
CASSLVPGSGNTIYF
TGTGCCAGCAGCTTGGTTCCGGGTTCTGGAAACACCATATATTTT
>TRBD2|TRBJ2-5|NA|TRBV2
CATSGTRGELSSHTQETQYF
TGTGCCACCTCTGGGACTAGGGGCGAGTTGTCGAGCCATACGCAAGAGACCCAGTACTTC
>NA|TRBJ2-1|NA|TRBV27
CASGGTGAGENEQFF
TGTGCCAGCGGCGGTACCGGAGCCGGAGAAAATGAGCAGTTCTTC
>TRBD1|TRBJ1-1|NA|TRBV4-2
CASSQDPGQTYTEAFF
TGTGCCAGCAGCCAAGATCCGGGACAGACATACACTGAAGCTTTCTTT
>NA|TRBJ1-4|NA|TRBV25-1
CASSEWGRSDEKLFF
TGTGCCAGCAGTGAATGGGGCAGGTCCGATGAAAAACTGTTTTTT
>TRBD1|TRBJ1-1|NA|TRBV30
CAWSAGTGDDPAFF
TGTGCCTGGAGTGCTGGGACAGGGGATGATCCTGCTTTCTTT
>TRBD1|TRBJ1-5|NA|TRBV27
CASRQGTAGQPQHF
TGTGCCAGCAGGCAAGGGACAGCGGGTCAGCCCCAGCATTTT
>NA|TRBJ1-1|NA|TRBV11-2
CASSSPRGRVTEAFF
TGTGCCAGCAGCTCCCCCAGGGGTCGGGTCACTGAAGCTTTCTTT
>NA|TRBJ1-4|NA|TRBV5-1
CASSLEGPTNEKLFF
TGCGCCAGCAGCTTGGAGGGGCCAACTAATGAAAAACTGTTTTTT
>NA|TRBJ2-4|NA|TRBV11-2
CASSPRRLAYIQYF
TGTGCCAGCAGCCCCCGGAGGCTAGCCTACATTCAGTACTTC
>TRBD1|TRBJ2-2|NA|TRBV11-2
CASSLYGTGVANTGELFF
TGTGCCAGCAGCTTATACGGGACAGGGGTGGCGAACACCGGGGAGCTGTTTTTT
>NA|TRBJ1-2|NA|TRBV11-2
CASSLDGRAYGYTF
TGTGCCAGCAGCTTAGACGGCAGGGCTTATGGCTACACCTTC
>NA|TRBJ2-4|NA|TRBV30
CAWSSGIAKNIQYF
TGTGCCTGGAGTTCCGGGATAGCCAAAAACATTCAGTACTTC
>NA|TRBJ1-5|once|TRBV19
CASSPLQGSDQPQHF
TGTGCCAGTAGTCCCCTCCAGGGGAGCGATCAGCCCCAGCATTTT
>TRBD2|TRBJ2-7|NA|TRBV28
CASSSHPGRDYYEQYF
TGTGCCAGCAGTTCCCACCCCGGCAGGGACTACTACGAGCAGTACTTC
>NA|TRBJ2-1|NA|TRBV6-5
CASRQEYSSYNEQFF
TGTGCCAGCCGACAAGAGTACAGCTCCTACAATGAGCAGTTCTTC
>NA|TRBJ2-3|NA|TRBV4-1
CASSQDNHRLAAPDTQYF
TGCGCCAGCAGCCAAGATAATCATCGGCTAGCTGCCCCAGATACGCAGTATTTT
>TRBD2|TRBJ2-2|NA|TRBV5-6
CASSLRLRPGGDGELFF
TGTGCCAGCAGCTTGAGGCTCAGGCCGGGAGGGGACGGGGAGCTGTTTTTT
>TRBD2|TRBJ2-3|NA|TRBV15
CATRNLAGEVDTQYF
TGTGCCACCAGGAATCTAGCGGGAGAGGTAGATACGCAGTATTTT
>NA|TRBJ1-5|NA|TRBV2
CASRNFDSEPQHF
TGTGCCAGCAGGAACTTCGACAGTGAGCCCCAGCATTTT
>NA|TRBJ1-2|NA|TRBV6-5
CASSYLSAGFNYGYTF
TGTGCCAGCAGTTACCTGTCGGCAGGGTTTAATTATGGCTACACCTTC
>TRBD1|TRBJ1-5|NA|TRBV5-6
CASSVTTGRARNQPQHF
TGTGCCAGCAGCGTTACGACAGGGCGGGCGAGGAATCAGCCCCAGCATTTT
>NA|TRBJ1-6|NA|TRBV5-1
CASSKTTGSYNSPLHF
TGCGCCAGCAGCAAGACCACAGGGTCTTATAATTCACCCCTCCACTTT
>NA|TRBJ1-3|NA|TRBV28
CASSSIGHSGNTIYF
TGTGCCAGCAGTTCCATTGGGCACTCTGGAAACACCATATATTTT
>NA|TRBJ2-7|NA|TRBV24-1
CATSDPTYAYEQYF
TGTGCCACCAGTGACCCGACATATGCCTACGAGCAGTACTTC
>TRBD1|TRBJ1-5|NA|TRBV4-1
CASSQDPGGTGVGQPQHF
TGCGCCAGCAGCCAAGACCCCGGTGGGACAGGGGTTGGTCAGCCCCAGCATTTT
>NA|TRBJ2-5|NA|TRBV7-3
CASSQGQLETQYF
TGTGCCAGCAGCCAAGGACAGTTAGAGACCCAGTACTTC